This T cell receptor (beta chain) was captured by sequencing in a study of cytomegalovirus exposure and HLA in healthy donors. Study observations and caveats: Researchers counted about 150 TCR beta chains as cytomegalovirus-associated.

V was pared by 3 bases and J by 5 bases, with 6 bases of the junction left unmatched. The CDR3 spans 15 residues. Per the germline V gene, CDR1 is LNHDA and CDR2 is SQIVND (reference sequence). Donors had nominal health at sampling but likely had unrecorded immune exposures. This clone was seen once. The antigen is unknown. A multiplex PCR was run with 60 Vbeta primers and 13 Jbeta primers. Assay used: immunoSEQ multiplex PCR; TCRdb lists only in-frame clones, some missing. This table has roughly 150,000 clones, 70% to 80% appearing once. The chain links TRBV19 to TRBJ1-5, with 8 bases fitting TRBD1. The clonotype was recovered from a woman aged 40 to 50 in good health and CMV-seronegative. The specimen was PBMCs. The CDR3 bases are TGTGCCAGTAGTATCCCCGGACAGGGACATCAGCCCCAGCATTTT. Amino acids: CASSIPGQGHQPQHF.